This T cell receptor (beta chain) was captured in a study of blood T cells in healthy people across ages. The use of a sample-barcoded 5' primer and a J-beta primer mix characterized a second PCR of roughly 6 to 11 cycles. TCRdb ran MiXCR on the 5' RACE reads and lists one entry per CDR3 protein. In the table there are over 450,000 distinct CDR3 sequences, less than 25% of which are singletons. This CDR3 has 14 amino acids. V gave up 2 bases and J gave up 2 bases, with 8 bases separating them. This clonotype has ten or more counts. The sample was also linked to a second study, of T cells of mothers and their children.

The receptor's source is a boy under 18 in good health. Sequences were obtained from blood. The rearrangement joins TRBV12-3 or TRBV12-4 to TRBJ2-3, with D maybe TRBD2 (5 bases). Here the CDR3 DNA reads TGTGCCAGCAGTTTATCGCGGGTCACAGATACGCAGTATTTT. Its translation: CASSLSRVTDTQYF.